This T cell receptor beta chain was identified during a study of T cell changes during pregnancy in multiple sclerosis. Only in-frame clones appear in the TCRdb table, and some are missing; sequencing was by immunoSEQ multiplex PCR. The sample includes 90,000 to 120,000 clones, 85% to 95% seen only once; the top ten take over 0.65%. The V gene's germline CDR1 is SGHTA and CDR2 FQGTGA. V shed 1 base and J shed 0 bases, with 6 bases lying between them. The CDR3 has 14 residues. The sequence came from a female donor in good health, enrolled as a control in a pregnancy study. This chain uses TRBV7-3 with TRBJ2-5; D ambiguous. Source: peripheral blood, taken in the third trimester of pregnancy. The CDR3: CASSLNGYQETQYF. As DNA, the CDR3 is TGTGCCAGCAGCTTAAACGGGTACCAAGAGACCCAGTACTTC.